This T cell receptor beta chain emerged from a study of cytomegalovirus exposure and HLA in healthy donors. About the research overall: Out of around 360 genotyped donors, about 84% belonged to the Caucasian-associated ancestry cluster. Findings of the study overall: Reports state that TCR beta sequences accurately predicted most subjects' HLA-A and HLA-B alleles.

Both 60 Vbeta primers and 13 Jbeta primers went into the PCR. Repertoires were generated with immunoSEQ multiplex PCR, while TCRdb's copy carries only in-frame clones and drops some. Found here are about 140,000 clones, more than 75% of them singletons; the top ten hold less than 3%. Germline values: CDR1 SEHNR, CDR2 FQNEAQ (reference sequence). CDR3 size: 13 residues. As regards this clone: Its specificity is not known. One junction end does not reproduce the germline sequence, and a read error may be involved.

The V and J genes are TRBV7-9 and TRBJ1-2, with TRBD1 matching 8 bases. The sample was PBMCs. This TCR derives from a female donor in good health and CMV-seronegative. The CDR3 spells CASSLSGGNGYPF. DNA of the CDR3: TGTGCCAGCAGCTTATCAGGGGGCAATGGCTACCCCTTC.